The 12 T cell receptor beta chains given below trace back to one sample, sequenced in a study of shared clonotypes between healthy human individuals. TCRdb keeps only in-frame clones here, not all; method: immunoSEQ multiplex PCR. This sample has about 2.4 million clones, with more than 90% found just once. Source material: naive CD4+ T cells sorted from blood. The subset was: CD45RA+ positively selected. These receptors came from a man aged 18-30 years in good health.

The chain combines TRBV6-5 with TRBJ1-2; TRBD1 matches 9 bases. This CDR3 contains 15 residues. Germline-derived CDR1 and CDR2 are MNHEY and SVGAGI. Trimming cost V 2 bases and J 5 bases; bases outside gene matches: 6. This CDR3 reads CASSYEGTGLYGYTF. CDR3 bases: TGTGCCAGCAGTTACGAGGGGACAGGGTTGTATGGCTACACCTTC.

The chain uses TRBV5-1 and TRBJ1-1, with TRBD1 matching 9 bases. CDR1 and CDR2 (germline): SGHRS, YFSETQ. CDR3 size: 14 residues. Germline trimming cut 2 bases from V and 5 bases from J; bases unmatched to any gene: 4. This CDR3 reads CASSLQGAGTEAFF. The CDR3 DNA sequence: TGCGCCAGCAGCTTACAGGGGGCAGGGACTGAAGCTTTCTTT.

The CDR3 DNA sequence: TGTGCCAGCAGCGTAGGGCAGGCCGCCACAGATACGCAGTATTTT. This encodes CASSVGQAATDTQYF. The chain is built from TRBV9 and TRBJ2-3; D unresolved. With 0 bases removed from V and 2 bases from J, the gap between germline ends came to 10 bases. CDR3 length: 15 residues. Germline values: CDR1 SGDLS, CDR2 YYNGEE.

V and J are TRBV30 and TRBJ2-1, with D unclear. The ends were cut back, 0 bases at V and 0 bases at J, with 6 bases in the middle. This CDR3 has 14 residues. Germline CDR1 GTSNPN, CDR2 SVGIG (reference sequence). In DNA form, the CDR3 reads TGTGCCTGGAGTGTACGGAGCTCCTACAATGAGCAGTTCTTC. Translated: CAWSVRSSYNEQFF.

This chain connects TRBV19 to TRBJ2-2, with 11 bases lining up with TRBD2. Germline V gives CDR1 LNHDA, CDR2 SQIVND (reference sequence). Unmatched junction bases numbered 9, after V lost 9 bases and J lost 3 bases. The CDR3 runs 16 residues. CDR3 nucleotides: TGTGCCAGCAAGGGACTAGCGGACCGCGACACCGGGGAGCTGTTTTTT. Its protein product is CASKGLADRDTGELFF.

The chain has TRBV10-1 and TRBJ1-4; TRBD1 aligns across 12 bases. The CDR3 has 16 residues. Losses at the gene ends were 4 bases for V and 6 bases for J; bases not matched to a gene: 6. Germline V gene lookup returns CDR1 WNHNN and CDR2 SYGVQD (reference sequence). CDR3 bases: TGCGCCAGCAGTGGGGTCGGGGACAGGGGGCATGAAAAACTGTTTTTT. Translated: CASSGVGDRGHEKLFF.

Notes on this clone: This sample includes further DNA sequences coding for the same CDR3. The chain couples TRBV19 to TRBJ1-5, with TRBD1 matching 8 bases. Germline V gives CDR1 LNHDA, CDR2 SQIVND (reference sequence). The length of the CDR3 is 13 residues. V shed 9 bases, J shed 3 bases, and the junction held 4 bases outside the gene matches. The CDR3 protein is CASRDRINQPQHF. The CDR3 DNA is TGTGCCAGCCGGGACAGGATCAATCAGCCCCAGCATTTT.

The V and J genes are TRBV6-1 and TRBJ2-3; TRBD1 aligns across 7 bases. The CDR3 spans 14 residues. J lost 2 bases, V lost 6 bases, and 5 bases had no gene match. Germline V lookup: CDR1 MNHNS, CDR2 SASEGT. CDR3 residues: CASRGTVHTDTQYF. CDR3 nucleotides: TGTGCCAGCAGGGGGACAGTACACACAGATACGCAGTATTTT.

About this clone: The same CDR3 also results from other DNA sequences found in this sample. The chain is built from TRBV6-5 and TRBJ2-7; TRBD1 might be the D (6 bases). V gave up 0 bases and J gave up 2 bases, with 8 bases separating them. The germline CDR1 and CDR2 sequences are MNHEY and SVGAGI. The CDR3 is 14 residues long. As DNA, the CDR3 is TGTGCCAGCAGTTACTCCAGGGGAACCTACGAGCAGTACTTC. Translation gives CASSYSRGTYEQYF.

This sequence joins TRBV10-1 and TRBJ2-3, with a possible D match to TRBD2 (6 bases). Trimming shortened V by 4 bases and J by 3 bases, and 14 bases separated the two germline ends. This CDR3 comprises 15 residues. Germline CDR1 is WNHNN and CDR2 is SYGVQD (reference sequence). The CDR3, as DNA: TGCGCCAGCAGTGCCCGGGAGAAGGGGACAGATACGCAGTATTTT. It codes for CASSAREKGTDTQYF.

This sequence joins TRBV5-1 and TRBJ1-1; 8 nucleotides agree with TRBD1. CDR1 is SGHRS and CDR2 is YFSETQ in the germline V gene. The CDR3 has 16 residues. After removal of 4 bases from V and 1 base from J, the junction contained 9 bases not matched to a gene. In nucleotides, the CDR3 is TGCGCCAGCAGCCCCCAGACAGGGGCCTCGAACACTGAAGCTTTCTTT. Translated: CASSPQTGASNTEAFF. Full variable domain (outside the CDR3, taken from reference TRBV5-1 and TRBJ1-1): KAGVTQTPRYLIKTRGQQVTLSCSPISGHRSVSWYQQTPGQGLQFLFEYFSETQRNKGNFPGRFSGRQFSNSRSEMNVSTLELGDSALYLCASSPQTGASNTEAFFGQGTRLTVV.

The J gene is TRBJ1-4, the V gene TRBV7-9; TRBD1 agrees at 9 bases. This CDR3 contains 16 residues. V was clipped by 1 base and J by 7 bases; unmatched bases: 7. Germline V gene lookup returns CDR1 SEHNR and CDR2 FQNEAQ (reference sequence). The DNA for the CDR3 is TGTGCCAGCAGCTTAGTTTCACAGGGGGCGAGTGAAAAACTGTTTTTT. It yields the protein CASSLVSQGASEKLFF.